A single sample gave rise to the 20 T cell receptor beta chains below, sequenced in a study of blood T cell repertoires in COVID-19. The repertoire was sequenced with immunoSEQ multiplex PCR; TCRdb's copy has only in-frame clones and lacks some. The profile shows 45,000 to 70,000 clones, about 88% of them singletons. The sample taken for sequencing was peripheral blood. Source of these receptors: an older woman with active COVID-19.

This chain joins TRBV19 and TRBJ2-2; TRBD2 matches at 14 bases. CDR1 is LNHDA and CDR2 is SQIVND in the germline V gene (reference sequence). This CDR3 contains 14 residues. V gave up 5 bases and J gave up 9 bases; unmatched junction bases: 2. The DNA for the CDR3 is TGTGCCAGTAGTGGGACTAGCGGGGGTTGGGAGCTGTTTTTT. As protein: CASSGTSGGWELFF.

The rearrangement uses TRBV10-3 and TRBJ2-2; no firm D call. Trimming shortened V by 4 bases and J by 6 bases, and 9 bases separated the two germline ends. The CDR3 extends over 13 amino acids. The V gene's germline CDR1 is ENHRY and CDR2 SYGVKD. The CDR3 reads CAISVRGPGELFF. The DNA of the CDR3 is TGTGCCATCAGTGTCCGAGGTCCCGGGGAGCTGTTTTTT.

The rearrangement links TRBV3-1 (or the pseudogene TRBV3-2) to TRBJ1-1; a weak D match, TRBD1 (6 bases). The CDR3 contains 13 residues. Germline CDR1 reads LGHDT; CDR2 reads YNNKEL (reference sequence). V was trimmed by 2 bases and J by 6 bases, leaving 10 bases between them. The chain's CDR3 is CASSQRGIPEAFF. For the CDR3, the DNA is TGTGCCAGCAGCCAAAGGGGGATTCCTGAAGCTTTCTTT.

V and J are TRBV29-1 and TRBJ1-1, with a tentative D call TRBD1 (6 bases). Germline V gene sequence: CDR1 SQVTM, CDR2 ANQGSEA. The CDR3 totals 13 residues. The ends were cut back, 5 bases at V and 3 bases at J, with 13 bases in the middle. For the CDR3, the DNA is TGCAGCGTTCAGCAGGGGTGGGACACTGAAGCTTTCTTT. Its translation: CSVQQGWDTEAFF. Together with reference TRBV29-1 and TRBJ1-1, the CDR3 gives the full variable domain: SAVISQKPSRDICQRGTSLTIQCQVDSQVTMMFWYRQQPGQSLTLIATANQGSEATYESGFVIDKFPISRPNLTFSTLTVSNMSPEDSSIYLCSVQQGWDTEAFFGQGTRLTVV.

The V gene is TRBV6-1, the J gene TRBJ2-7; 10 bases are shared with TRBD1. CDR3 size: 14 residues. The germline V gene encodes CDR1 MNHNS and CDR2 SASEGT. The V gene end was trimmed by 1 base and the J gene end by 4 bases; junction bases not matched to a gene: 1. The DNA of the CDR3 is TGTGCCAGCAGTGAAGGGACAGGGGGTTACGAGCAGTACTTC. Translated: CASSEGTGGYEQYF.

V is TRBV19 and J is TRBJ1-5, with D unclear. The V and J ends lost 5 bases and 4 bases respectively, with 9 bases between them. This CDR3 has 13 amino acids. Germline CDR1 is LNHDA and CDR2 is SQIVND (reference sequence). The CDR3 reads CASSPQRNQPQHF. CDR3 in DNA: TGTGCCAGTAGTCCGCAGAGGAATCAGCCCCAGCATTTT.

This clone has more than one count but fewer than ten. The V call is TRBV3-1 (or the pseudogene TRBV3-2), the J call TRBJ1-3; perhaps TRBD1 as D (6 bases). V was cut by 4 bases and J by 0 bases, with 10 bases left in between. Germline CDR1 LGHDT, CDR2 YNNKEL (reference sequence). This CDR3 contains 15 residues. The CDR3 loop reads CASSPTGSSGNTIYF. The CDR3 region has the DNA TGTGCCAGCAGCCCCACAGGGTCCTCTGGAAACACCATATATTTT.

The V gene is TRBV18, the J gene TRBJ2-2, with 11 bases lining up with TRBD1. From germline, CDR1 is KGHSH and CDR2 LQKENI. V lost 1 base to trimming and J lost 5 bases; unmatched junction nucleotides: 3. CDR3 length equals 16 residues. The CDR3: CASSPLGQGETGELFF. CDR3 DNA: TGTGCCAGCTCACCACTGGGACAGGGGGAGACCGGGGAGCTGTTTTTT.

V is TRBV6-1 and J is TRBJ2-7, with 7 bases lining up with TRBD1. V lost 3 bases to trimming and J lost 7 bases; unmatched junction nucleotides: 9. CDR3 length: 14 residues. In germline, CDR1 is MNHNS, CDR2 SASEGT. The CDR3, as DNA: TGTGCCAGCAGTGAGGGTCAACAGGGGCGGGAGCAGTACTTC. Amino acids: CASSEGQQGREQYF.

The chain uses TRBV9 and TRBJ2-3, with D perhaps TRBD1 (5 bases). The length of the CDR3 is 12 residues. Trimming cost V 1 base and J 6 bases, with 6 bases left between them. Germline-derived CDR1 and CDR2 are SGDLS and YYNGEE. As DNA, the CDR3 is TGTGCCAGCAGCGTAAGGGGCGATACGCAGTATTTT. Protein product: CASSVRGDTQYF.

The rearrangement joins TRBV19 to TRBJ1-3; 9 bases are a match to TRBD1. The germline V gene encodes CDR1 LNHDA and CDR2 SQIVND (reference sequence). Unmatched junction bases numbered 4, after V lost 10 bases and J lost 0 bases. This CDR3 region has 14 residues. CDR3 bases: TGTGCCACCCAGGGACAGGGCTCTGGAAACACCATATATTTT. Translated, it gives CATQGQGSGNTIYF.

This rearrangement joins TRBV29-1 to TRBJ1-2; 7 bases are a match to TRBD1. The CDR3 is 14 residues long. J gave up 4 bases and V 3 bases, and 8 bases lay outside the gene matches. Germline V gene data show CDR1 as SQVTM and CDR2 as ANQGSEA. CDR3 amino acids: CSVEEGATLYGYTF. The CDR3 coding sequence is TGCAGCGTTGAGGAGGGGGCGACCCTCTATGGCTACACCTTC.

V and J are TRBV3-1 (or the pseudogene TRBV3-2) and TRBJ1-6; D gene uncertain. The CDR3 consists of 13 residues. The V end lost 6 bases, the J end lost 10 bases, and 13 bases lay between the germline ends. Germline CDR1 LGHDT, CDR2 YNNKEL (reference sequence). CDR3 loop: CASSGGLGSPLHF. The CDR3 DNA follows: TGTGCCAGCAGTGGAGGGCTGGGGTCACCCCTCCACTTT.

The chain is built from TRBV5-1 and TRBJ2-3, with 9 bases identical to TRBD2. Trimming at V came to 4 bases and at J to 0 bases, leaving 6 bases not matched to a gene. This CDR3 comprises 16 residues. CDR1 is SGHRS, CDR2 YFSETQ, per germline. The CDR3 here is CASSKGTSLSTDTQYF. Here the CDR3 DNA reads TGCGCCAGCAGCAAAGGGACTAGCCTTAGCACAGATACGCAGTATTTT.

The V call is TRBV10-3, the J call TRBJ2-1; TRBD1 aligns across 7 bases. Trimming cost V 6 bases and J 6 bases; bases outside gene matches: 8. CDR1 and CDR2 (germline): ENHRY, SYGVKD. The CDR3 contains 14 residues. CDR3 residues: CAISPGQMSNEQFF. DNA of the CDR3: TGTGCCATCAGCCCGGGACAGATGTCCAATGAGCAGTTCTTC.

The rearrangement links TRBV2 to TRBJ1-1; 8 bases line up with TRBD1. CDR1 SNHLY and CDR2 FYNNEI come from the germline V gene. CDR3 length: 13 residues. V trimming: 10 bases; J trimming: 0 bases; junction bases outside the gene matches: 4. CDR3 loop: CATRQGMNTEAFF. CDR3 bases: TGTGCCACCCGACAGGGGATGAACACTGAAGCTTTCTTT.

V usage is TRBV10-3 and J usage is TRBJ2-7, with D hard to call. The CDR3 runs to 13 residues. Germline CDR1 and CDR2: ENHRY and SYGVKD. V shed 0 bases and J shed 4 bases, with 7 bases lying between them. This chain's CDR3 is CAISESPGYEQYF. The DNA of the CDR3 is TGTGCCATCAGTGAGTCGCCAGGTTACGAGCAGTACTTC.

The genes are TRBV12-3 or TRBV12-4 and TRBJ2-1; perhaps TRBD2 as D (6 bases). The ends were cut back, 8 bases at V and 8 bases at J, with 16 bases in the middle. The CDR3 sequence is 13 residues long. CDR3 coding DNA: TGTGCCAGCCGGGGGTGGGGATTGGATGAGCAGTTCTTC. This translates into CASRGWGLDEQFF.

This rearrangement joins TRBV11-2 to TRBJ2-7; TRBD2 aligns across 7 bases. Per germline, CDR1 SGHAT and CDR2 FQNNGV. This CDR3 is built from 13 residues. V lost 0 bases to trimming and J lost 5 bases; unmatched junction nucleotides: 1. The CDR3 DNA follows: TGTGCCAGCAGCTTAGAGGGGAGGGACGAGCAGTACTTC. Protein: CASSLEGRDEQYF.

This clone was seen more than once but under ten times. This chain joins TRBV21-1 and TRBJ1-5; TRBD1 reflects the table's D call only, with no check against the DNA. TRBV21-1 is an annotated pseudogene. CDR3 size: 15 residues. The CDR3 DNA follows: TGTGCCAGCAGCAAAGCGACAGGGGGCGATCAGCCCCAGCATTTT. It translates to CASSKATGGDQPQHF.